This entry concerns a single T cell receptor beta chain. Antigen specificity is unknown. The data derive from a study of T cell responses to AZD1222 COVID-19 vaccine. Whole-study context: Researchers grouped second doses given at about 4 or about 12 weeks into one pool.

Notes on the study in general: Donors were largely white British and mainly female; clonal diversity was possibly underestimated. Elevations in Spike-specific TCR breadth and depth followed administration of two AZD1222 doses. Seropositive AZD1222 recipients at baseline numbered only 5 or 6.

Sequencing was performed with immunoSEQ multiplex PCR; in TCRdb, only in-frame clones are kept and a portion is missing. This sample has 150,000 or so clones, with 93% found just once. Germline values: CDR1 SEHNR, CDR2 FQNEAQ (reference sequence). This CDR3 comprises 16 residues. Trimming removed 5 bases at V and 8 bases at J, with 24 bases between. Sequenced material: peripheral blood, taken on day 0 of AZD1222 vaccination. The rearrangement uses TRBV7-9 and TRBJ1-2; tentative D call: TRBD1 (6 bases). This receptor was taken from an adult in good health. The CDR3 is CASSPRGAGKIDGYTF. The CDR3 coding sequence is TGTGCCAGCAGCCCCCGGGGGGCAGGGAAGATCGACGGCTACACCTTC.